This T cell receptor beta chain was sequenced in a study of T cell changes during pregnancy in multiple sclerosis. The assay was immunoSEQ multiplex PCR, and TCRdb's table has in-frame clones only and misses some. The table shows around 71,000 clones, with more than 80% occurring only once. This CDR3 is 14 amino acids long. From germline, CDR1 is LGHNA and CDR2 YNFKEQ. The V and J ends lost 0 bases and 5 bases, in that order; junction bases with no gene match: 4. The source was peripheral blood, collected in the third trimester of pregnancy. The genes are TRBV4-2 and TRBJ2-7; TRBD2 agrees at 7 bases. This TCR derives from a female donor with multiple sclerosis, enrolled in a pregnancy study. The CDR3 sequence is CASSQDEGGDEQYF. CDR3 in DNA: TGTGCCAGCAGCCAAGATGAGGGAGGGGACGAGCAGTACTTC.